These 20 T cell receptor beta chains came from one sample sequenced in a study of T cell repertoires in cytomegalovirus infection. One entry per CDR3 protein, called by TCRdb with MiXCR from the reads. The sample records 150,000 to 200,000 distinct CDR3 sequences, approximately 28% being singletons. Sequencing was performed on PBMCs. The receptors derive from a human donor in good health (CMV status not recorded). Some clones in this sample may be carry-over from other donors' samples.

V gene TRBV5-1 combines with J gene TRBJ1-3; D is ambiguous. This CDR3 has 15 amino acids. Trimming cost V 1 base and J 5 bases, with 13 bases left between them. Per germline, CDR1 SGHRS and CDR2 YFSETQ. This CDR3 reads CASSLSGPGRNTIYF. CDR3 in DNA: TGCGCCAGCAGCTTGAGTGGTCCCGGGAGAAACACCATATATTTT.

The chain has TRBV15 and TRBJ2-3; 14 nucleotides align to TRBD2. Germline assignment: CDR1 LNHNV and CDR2 YYDKDF (reference sequence). CDR3 length: 15 residues. The ends lost 3 bases at V and 5 bases at J; junction bases unmatched: 1. CDR3: CATSSGTSGGDTQYF. The CDR3 nucleotides are TGTGCCACCAGCAGCGGGACTAGCGGGGGAGATACGCAGTATTTT.

The rearrangement links TRBV29-1 to TRBJ2-7; weak D call: TRBD1 (5 bases). V lost 2 bases, J lost 1 base, and 15 bases lay in between. The CDR3 length is 15 residues. Germline V gene sequence: CDR1 SQVTM, CDR2 ANQGSEA. The CDR3 protein is CSVETGTSSSYEQYF. The DNA for the CDR3 is TGCAGCGTTGAAACAGGCACCAGTTCTTCCTACGAGCAGTACTTC.

The chain links TRBV7-3 to TRBJ1-1, with 7 bases lining up with TRBD1. V lost 2 bases and J lost 5; bases outside the gene matches: 5. This CDR3 has 14 residues. Germline values: CDR1 SGHTA, CDR2 FQGTGA. CDR3 residues: CASSLQGERTEAFF. DNA for the CDR3: TGTGCCAGCAGCTTACAGGGGGAAAGGACTGAAGCTTTCTTT.

The chain is built from TRBV5-4 and TRBJ1-1; D unresolved. The CDR3 runs to 13 residues. Trimming pared 0 bases from V and 3 bases from J, leaving 6 bases between. Germline V gene data show CDR1 as SGHNT and CDR2 as YYREEE (reference sequence). In DNA form, the CDR3 reads TGTGCCAGCAGCTTGGAGTCCTACACTGAAGCTTTCTTT. It yields the protein CASSLESYTEAFF.

The genes are TRBV7-9 and TRBJ1-1; TRBD1 might be the D (5 bases). Germline CDR1 SEHNR, CDR2 FQNEAQ (reference sequence). Trimming shortened V by 5 bases and J by 1 base, and 14 bases separated the two germline ends. This CDR3 has 15 amino acids. The CDR3 sequence: CASSPSDRTNTEAFF. As DNA, the CDR3 is TGTGCCAGCAGCCCATCCGACAGAACGAACACTGAAGCTTTCTTT.

This chain joins TRBV4-3 and TRBJ1-4; TRBD1 matches 10 bases. V trimming: 0 bases; J trimming: 10 bases; junction bases outside the gene matches: 5. The CDR3 is made up of 15 amino acids. Germline CDR1 LGHNA, CDR2 YSLEER. The CDR3: CASSQEADRGGKLFF. CDR3 DNA: TGCGCCAGCAGCCAAGAAGCGGACAGGGGGGGAAAACTGTTTTTT.

V and J are TRBV30 and TRBJ1-2; D not resolved. The germline V gene encodes CDR1 GTSNPN and CDR2 SVGIG (reference sequence). V lost 0 bases to trimming and J lost 4 bases, with 12 bases between them. This CDR3 region has 14 residues. The CDR3 loop is CAWSVQQTSYGYTF. The DNA of the CDR3 is TGTGCCTGGAGTGTACAACAGACCAGCTATGGCTACACCTTC.

In its sample, this clonotype was seen many times. J is TRBJ1-4 and V is TRBV7-2; D gene uncertain. The CDR3 consists of 15 residues. Germline V gene lookup returns CDR1 SGHTA and CDR2 FQGNSA. Trimming shortened V by 1 base and J by 8 bases, and 14 bases separated the two germline ends. CDR3 nucleotides: TGTGCCAGCAGCTTAGGGGGTAGGGCTGGAGAAAAACTGTTTTTT. Residues: CASSLGGRAGEKLFF.

The sample holds a few counts of this clonotype. This chain connects TRBV6-1 to TRBJ1-1; D unclear. Trimming cost V 0 bases and J 1 base, with 9 bases left between them. Germline CDR1 is MNHNS and CDR2 is SASEGT. The CDR3 is 15 amino acids. CDR3: CASSEANLPNTEAFF. CDR3 sequence (DNA): TGTGCCAGCAGTGAAGCTAATCTCCCGAACACTGAAGCTTTCTTT.

The chain carries TRBV7-9 and TRBJ2-5; 7 bases agree with TRBD1. V lost 5 bases and J lost 1; bases outside the gene matches: 4. Germline values: CDR1 SEHNR, CDR2 FQNEAQ (reference sequence). The CDR3 loop spans 14 amino acids. This CDR3 reads CASSVYRGQETQYF. The CDR3 DNA follows: TGTGCCAGCAGCGTATACAGGGGCCAAGAGACCCAGTACTTC.

J is TRBJ2-2 and V is TRBV4-1; 12 bases line up with TRBD1. Germline CDR1 and CDR2: MGHRA and YSYEKL. The CDR3 contains 19 residues. Trimming at V came to 4 bases and at J to 0 bases, leaving 9 bases not matched to a gene. The CDR3 region is CASSPSSGTGGANTGELFF. CDR3 DNA sequence: TGCGCCAGCAGCCCGAGCTCCGGGACAGGGGGCGCGAACACCGGGGAGCTGTTTTTT.

This chain connects TRBV6-6 to TRBJ2-1; a possible D gene is TRBD1 (6 bases). V dropped 5 bases and J dropped 6 bases, with 14 bases sitting between them. This CDR3 region has 14 residues. Germline lookup yields CDR1 MNHNY and CDR2 SVGAGI (reference sequence). CDR3 nucleotides: TGTGCCAGCAGTATTTATCGAGGGGGCAATGAGCAGTTCTTC. Protein sequence: CASSIYRGGNEQFF.

This clonotype has a count of ten or more. V is TRBV7-2 and J is TRBJ2-3, with no clear D. CDR3 length: 14 residues. Looked up from germline, CDR1 is SGHTA and CDR2 is FQGNSA. Between the trimmed V and J ends, which lost 7 bases and 3 bases, there was a span of 14 bases. CDR3: CASTPGPATDTQYF. Written as DNA, the CDR3 is TGTGCCAGCACCCCCGGCCCAGCGACAGATACGCAGTATTTT.

This clonotype appeared a single time. V and J are TRBV24-1 and TRBJ2-3; D is undetermined. Germline loops: CDR1 KGHDR, CDR2 SFDVKD. V shed 2 bases and J shed 5 bases, with 4 bases lying between them. The length of the CDR3 is 12 residues. CDR3 region: CATSDWGDTQYF. The CDR3 DNA sequence: TGTGCCACCAGTGATTGGGGAGATACGCAGTATTTT.

This clonotype came up many times. The CDR3 nucleotides are TGTGCCAGCAGCTTGATGCAGCAACAAGAGACCCAGTACTTC. Protein product: CASSLMQQQETQYF. The chain uses TRBV7-2 and TRBJ2-5; D gene uncertain. Germline CDR1 reads SGHTA; CDR2 reads FQGNSA. This CDR3 contains 14 residues. V was trimmed by 3 bases and J by 2 bases, leaving 10 bases between them. Full variable domain (remainder filled in from reference TRBV7-2 and TRBJ2-5): GAGVSQSPSNKVTEKGKDVELRCDPISGHTALYWYRQSLGQGLEFLIYFQGNSAPDKSGLPSDRFSAERTGGSVSTLTIQRTQQEDSAVYLCASSLMQQQETQYFGPGTRLLVL.

This CDR3 is CASSPDLNNEQFF. The CDR3, as DNA: TGTGCCAGCAGCCCGGACCTGAACAATGAGCAGTTCTTC. The rearrangement joins TRBV6-6 to TRBJ2-1; D remains ambiguous. V shed 6 bases and J shed 5 bases, with 11 bases lying between them. Per germline, CDR1 MNHNY and CDR2 SVGAGI (reference sequence). There are 13 residues in the CDR3.

In this sample, this clonotype turned up many times. The chain employs TRBV7-2 and TRBJ2-1; tentative D call: TRBD2 (6 bases). Trimming cost V 3 bases and J 8 bases, with 8 bases left between them. Germline CDR1 and CDR2: SGHTA and FQGNSA. The CDR3 contains 12 residues. The CDR3: CASSLAGYEQFF. Written as DNA, the CDR3 is TGTGCCAGCAGCTTGGCGGGGTATGAGCAGTTCTTC.

V and J are TRBV7-8 and TRBJ2-2; 13 nucleotides line up with TRBD2. CDR1 SGHVS and CDR2 FQNEAQ come from the germline V gene. This CDR3 contains 15 residues. V gave up 9 bases and J gave up 8 bases; unmatched junction bases: 9. CDR3 sequence: CASLPGTSGVGELFF. The CDR3 DNA reads TGTGCCAGTCTCCCCGGGACTAGCGGGGTAGGGGAGCTGTTTTTT.

This clonotype came up a few times. The chain carries TRBV7-9 and TRBJ1-2, with D maybe TRBD1 (6 bases). Germline V gene data show CDR1 as SEHNR and CDR2 as FQNEAQ (reference sequence). V gave up 4 bases and J gave up 6 bases, with 12 bases separating them. The CDR3 has 13 amino acids. The CDR3, as DNA: TGTGCCAGCAGCTCCTCAGGGGTGAATGGCTACACCTTC. Translating it yields CASSSSGVNGYTF.